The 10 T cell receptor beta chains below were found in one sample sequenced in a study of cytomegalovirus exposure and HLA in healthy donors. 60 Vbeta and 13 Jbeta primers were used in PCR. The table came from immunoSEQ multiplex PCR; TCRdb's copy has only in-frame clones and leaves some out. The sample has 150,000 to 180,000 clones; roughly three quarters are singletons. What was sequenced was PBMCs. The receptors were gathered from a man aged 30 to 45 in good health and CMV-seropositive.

In DNA, the CDR3 is TGTGCCAGCAGTTTGGATCCCCAGACAGGGAATCAGCCCCAGCATTTT. Its translation is CASSLDPQTGNQPQHF. This sequence joins TRBV28 and TRBJ1-5, with TRBD1 matching 7 bases. CDR3 size: 16 residues. V gave up 3 bases and J gave up 4 bases; unmatched junction bases: 9. The germline gives CDR1 MDHEN, CDR2 SYDVKM.

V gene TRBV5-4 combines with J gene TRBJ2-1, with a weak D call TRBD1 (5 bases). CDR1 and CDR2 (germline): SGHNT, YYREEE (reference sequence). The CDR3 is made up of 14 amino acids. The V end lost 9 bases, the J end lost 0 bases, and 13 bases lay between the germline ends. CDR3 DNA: TGTGCCACCCATAGGGGAAGCTCCTACAATGAGCAGTTCTTC. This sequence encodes CATHRGSSYNEQFF.

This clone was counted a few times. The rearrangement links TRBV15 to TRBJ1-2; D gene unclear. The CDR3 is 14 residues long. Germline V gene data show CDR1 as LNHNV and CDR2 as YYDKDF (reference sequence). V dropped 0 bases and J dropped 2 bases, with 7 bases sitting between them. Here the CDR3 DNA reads TGTGCCACCAGCAGAGATCTCTCCAACTATGGCTACACCTTC. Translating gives CATSRDLSNYGYTF. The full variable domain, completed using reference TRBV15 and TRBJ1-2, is DAMVIQNPRYQVTQFGKPVTLSCSQTLNHNVMYWYQQKSSQAPKLLFHYYDKDFNNEADTPDNFQSRRPNTSFCFLDIRSPGLGDTAMYLCATSRDLSNYGYTFGSGTRLTVV.

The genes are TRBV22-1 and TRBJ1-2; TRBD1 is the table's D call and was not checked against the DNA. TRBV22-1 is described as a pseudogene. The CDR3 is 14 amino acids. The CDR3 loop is CPGSDQTDNYGYTF. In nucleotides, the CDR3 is TGTCCTGGGAGCGACCAGACAGACAACTATGGCTACACCTTC.

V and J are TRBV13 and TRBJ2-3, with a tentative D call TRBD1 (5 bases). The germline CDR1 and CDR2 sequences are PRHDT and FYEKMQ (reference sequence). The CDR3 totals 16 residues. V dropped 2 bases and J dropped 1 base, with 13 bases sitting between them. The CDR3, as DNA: TGTGCCAGCAGCTTAAGGGGCGGTCCGGGCACAGATACGCAGTATTTT. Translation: CASSLRGGPGTDTQYF. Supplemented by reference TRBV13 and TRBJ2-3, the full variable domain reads AAGVIQSPRHLIKEKRETATLKCYPIPRHDTVYWYQQGPGQDPQFLISFYEKMQSDKGSIPDRFSAQQFSDYHSELNMSSLELGDSALYFCASSLRGGPGTDTQYFGPGTRLTVL.

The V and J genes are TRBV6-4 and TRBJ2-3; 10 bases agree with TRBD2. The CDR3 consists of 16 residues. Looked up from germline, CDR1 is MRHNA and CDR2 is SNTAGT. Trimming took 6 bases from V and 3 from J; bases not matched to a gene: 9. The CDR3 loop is CASREGLAGGTDTQYF. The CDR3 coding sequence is TGTGCCAGCAGAGAGGGGTTAGCGGGAGGAACAGATACGCAGTATTTT.

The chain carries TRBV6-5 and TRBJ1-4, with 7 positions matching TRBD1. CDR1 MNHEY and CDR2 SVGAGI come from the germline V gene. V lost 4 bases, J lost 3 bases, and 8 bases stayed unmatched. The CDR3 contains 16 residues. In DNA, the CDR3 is TGTGCCAGCAGTTTCACAGGGGAGAGGGCTAATGAAAAACTGTTTTTT. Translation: CASSFTGERANEKLFF.

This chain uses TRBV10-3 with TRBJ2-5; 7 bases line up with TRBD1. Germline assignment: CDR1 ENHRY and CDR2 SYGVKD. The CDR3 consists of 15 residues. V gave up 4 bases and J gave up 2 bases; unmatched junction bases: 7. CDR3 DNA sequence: TGTGCCATCAGTGGCAGGGGGAAACAACAAGAGACCCAGTACTTC. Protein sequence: CAISGRGKQQETQYF.

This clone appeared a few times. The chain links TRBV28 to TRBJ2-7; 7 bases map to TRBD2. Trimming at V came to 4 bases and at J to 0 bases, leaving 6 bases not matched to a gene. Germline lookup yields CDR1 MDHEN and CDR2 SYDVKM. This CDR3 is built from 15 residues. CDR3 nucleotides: TGTGCCAGCAGTTCCCCTAGCGGACACTCCTACGAGCAGTACTTC. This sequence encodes CASSSPSGHSYEQYF.

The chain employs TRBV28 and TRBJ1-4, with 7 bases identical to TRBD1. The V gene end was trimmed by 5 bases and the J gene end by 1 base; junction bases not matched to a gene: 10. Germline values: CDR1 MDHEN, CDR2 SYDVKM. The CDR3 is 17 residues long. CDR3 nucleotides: TGTGCCAGCAGTGGAGGGGGCCGAGGTCGAACTAATGAAAAACTGTTTTTT. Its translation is CASSGGGRGRTNEKLFF. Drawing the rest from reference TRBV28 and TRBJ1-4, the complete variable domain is DVKVTQSSRYLVKRTGEKVFLECVQDMDHENMFWYRQDPGLGLRLIYFSYDVKMKEKGDIPEGYSVSREKKERFSLILESASTNQTSMYLCASSGGGRGRTNEKLFFGSGTQLSVL.